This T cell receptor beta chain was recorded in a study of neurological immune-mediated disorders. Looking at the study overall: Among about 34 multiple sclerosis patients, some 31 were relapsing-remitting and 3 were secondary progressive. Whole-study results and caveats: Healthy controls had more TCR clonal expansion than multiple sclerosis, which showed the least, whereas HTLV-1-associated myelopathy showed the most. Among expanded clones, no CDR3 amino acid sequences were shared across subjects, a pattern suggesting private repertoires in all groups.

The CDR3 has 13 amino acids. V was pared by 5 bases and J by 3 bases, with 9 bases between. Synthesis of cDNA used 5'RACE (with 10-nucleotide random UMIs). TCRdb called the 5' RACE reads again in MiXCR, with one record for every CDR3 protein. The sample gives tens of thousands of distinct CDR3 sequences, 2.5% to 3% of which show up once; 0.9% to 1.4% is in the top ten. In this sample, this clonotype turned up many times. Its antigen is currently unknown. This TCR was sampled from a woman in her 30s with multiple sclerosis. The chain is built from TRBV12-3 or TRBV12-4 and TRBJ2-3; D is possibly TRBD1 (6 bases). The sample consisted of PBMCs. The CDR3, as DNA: TGTGCCAGCAGTCCTACAGGGACAGATACGCAGTATTTT. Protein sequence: CASSPTGTDTQYF.